This TCR beta chain originates from a study of CD4 T cells in relation to SARS-CoV-2 and coronaviruses. Study context: The restricting HLA molecule for shared crossreactive spike epitopes was mapped. General study results and limits: SARS-CoV-2-driven expansion was significantly weaker in crossreactive than monoreactive clones.

After removal of 6 bases from V and 6 bases from J, the junction contained 10 bases not matched to a gene. Germline lookup yields CDR1 SQVTM and CDR2 ANQGSEA. This CDR3 region has 14 residues. Method: immunoSEQ multiplex PCR; TCRdb's copy keeps in-frame clones and lacks some. The table records 15,000 to 20,000 clones, about 81% of them present only once. The unexposed donors gave CD4+ T cells in about 2011-2019, prior to COVID-19. After 10 to 11 days of culture, CD4+ T cells were isolated. Cultures held 1.5 million to 2.5 million PBMCs per well with around 10 IU/ml IL-2. For this clone: Antigen unknown.

The sequence was obtained from a human donor in good health. The chain joins TRBV29-1 to TRBJ2-3; TRBD1 matches 9 bases. Sequences were obtained from CD4+ T cells from PBMCs, cultured in vitro. CDR3: CSVLTGGAADTQYF. CDR3 coding DNA: TGCAGCGTCCTAACAGGGGGCGCAGCCGATACGCAGTATTTT.